This T cell receptor beta chain appears in the sequencing data of a study of cytotoxic CD8 clonotypes in ibrutinib-treated CLL. Whole-study results and caveats: Clonality at baseline surpassed age-matched healthy donors and tracked circulating CD8+ T-cell counts.

CDR1 is SGHDT and CDR2 is YYEEEE in the germline V gene. V was pared by 2 bases and J by 6 bases, with 12 bases between. The CDR3 is 14 residues long. Cryopreserved PBMCs yielded about 2 micrograms of genomic DNA for TCR beta libraries. On this clone: Its antigen is unidentified.

Some clones are missing from TCRdb's copy, which holds only in-frame ones; the method was immunoSEQ multiplex PCR. The sample yields about 45,000 clones, about 69% seen once. Material: PBMCs, obtained after 24 months of ibrutinib treatment. The TCR was taken from a human donor with chronic lymphocytic leukemia. The chain is built from TRBV5-6 and TRBJ2-1; D possibly corresponds to TRBD2 (5 bases). CDR3 DNA sequence: TGTGCCAGCAGCTTCGGGGATTTGTCCAATGAGCAGTTCTTC. Translation: CASSFGDLSNEQFF. The full variable domain, in which reference TRBV5-6 and TRBJ2-1 provide the parts outside the CDR3, is DAGVTQSPTHLIKTRGQQVTLRCSPKSGHDTVSWYQQALGQGPQFIFQYYEEEERQRGNFPDRFSGHQFPNYSSELNVNALLLGDSALYLCASSFGDLSNEQFFGPGTRLTVL.